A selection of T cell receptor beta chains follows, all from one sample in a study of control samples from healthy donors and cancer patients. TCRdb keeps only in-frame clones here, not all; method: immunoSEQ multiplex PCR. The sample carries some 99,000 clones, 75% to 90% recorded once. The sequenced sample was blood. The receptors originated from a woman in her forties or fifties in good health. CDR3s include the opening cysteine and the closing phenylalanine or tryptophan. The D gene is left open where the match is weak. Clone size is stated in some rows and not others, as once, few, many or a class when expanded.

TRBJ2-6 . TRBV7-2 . TGTGCCAGCAGCTCGCACAGGGCTGGGGCCAACGTCCTGACTTTC CASSSHRAGANVLTF
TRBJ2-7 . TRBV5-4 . TGTGCCAGCAGCCTCGGGGTTTACGAGCAGTACTTC CASSLGVYEQYF
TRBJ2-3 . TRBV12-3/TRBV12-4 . TGTGCCAGCAGTTTTGAGGAGCCAGATACGCAGTATTTT CASSFEEPDTQYF
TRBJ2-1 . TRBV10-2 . TGCGCCAGCAGTGAGTCGGGTAATTCCTACAATGAGCAGTTCTTC CASSESGNSYNEQFF
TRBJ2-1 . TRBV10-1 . TGCGCCAGCACTGAGGACACCTCCAAAATCAATGAGCAGTTCTTC CASTEDTSKINEQFF
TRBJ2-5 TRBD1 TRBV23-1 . TGCGCCAGCAGCCAAGACGACAGGGAAAGAGGCGGGACCCAGTACTTC CASSQDDRERGGTQYF
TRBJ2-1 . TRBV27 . TGTGCCAGCAGCTCTCGGAGCTACAATGAGCAGTTCTTC CASSSRSYNEQFF
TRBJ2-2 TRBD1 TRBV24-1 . TGTGCCACCAGTGGCGGCAGGGGGAGCGCCGGGGAGCTGTTTTTT CATSGGRGSAGELFF
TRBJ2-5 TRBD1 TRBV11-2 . TGTGCCAGCAGCTTTCGACAGGGGAAAACGACCCAGTACTTC CASSFRQGKTTQYF
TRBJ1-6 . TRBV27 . TGTGCCAGCGCGAACGGGGTTAACTCACCCCTCCACTTT CASANGVNSPLHF
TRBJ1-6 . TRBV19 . TGTGCCAGTAGGCTGCAGGGTGGGAGCTCCTATAATTCACCCCTCCACTTT CASRLQGGSSYNSPLHF
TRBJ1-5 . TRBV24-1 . TGTGCCACCAGTGGACCTTATAGCAATCAGCCCCAGCATTTT CATSGPYSNQPQHF
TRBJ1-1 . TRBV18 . TGTGCCAGCTCACCAGCGGACACTGAAGCTTTCTTT CASSPADTEAFF
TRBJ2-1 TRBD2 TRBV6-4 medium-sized TGTGCCAGCAGTGTCGAGTCTAGCGGGGGTCATGAGCAGTTCTTC CASSVESSGGHEQFF
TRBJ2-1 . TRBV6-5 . TGTGCCAGCAGTTCCACGGGGGAAGTCTCCTACAATGAGCAGTTCTTC CASSSTGEVSYNEQFF
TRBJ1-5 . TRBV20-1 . TGCAGTGCTAGTCGGCGGGACGGGGTTCAGCCCCAGCATTTT CSASRRDGVQPQHF
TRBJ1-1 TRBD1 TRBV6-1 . TGTGCCAGCAGTGAGGGACAGCCGACTGAAGCTTTCTTT CASSEGQPTEAFF
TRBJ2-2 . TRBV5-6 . TGTGCCAGCAGCTGGGGTTATGGCGGTACGAACACCGGGGAGCTGTTTTTT CASSWGYGGTNTGELFF
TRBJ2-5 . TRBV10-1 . TGCGCCAGCGAAGAGACCCAGTACTTC CASEETQYF
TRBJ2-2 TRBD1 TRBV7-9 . TGTGCCAGCAGCTCCAACCCGGGACAGGGGTTGTACACCGGGGAGCTGTTTTTT CASSSNPGQGLYTGELFF
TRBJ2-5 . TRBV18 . TGTGCCAGCTCACCCGCAGCAGGCCAAGAGACCCAGTACTTC CASSPAAGQETQYF
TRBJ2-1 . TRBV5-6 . TGTGCCAGCAAACGGGGGGCCTATTACAATGAGCAGTTCTTC CASKRGAYYNEQFF
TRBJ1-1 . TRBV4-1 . TGCGCCAGCAGCCAACCACAGGGTTCGGACACTGAAGCTTTCTTT CASSQPQGSDTEAFF
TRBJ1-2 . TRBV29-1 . TGCAGCGTGGACGAGGGCGCGGATGGCTACACCTTC CSVDEGADGYTF
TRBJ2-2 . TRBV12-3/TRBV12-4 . TGTGCCAGCAGTACAGACCGTACTCGGGAGCTGTTTTTT CASSTDRTRELFF
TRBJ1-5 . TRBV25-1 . TGTGCCAGCACTCGTGGGAGGACAATCGATAGCAATCAGCCCCAGCATTTT CASTRGRTIDSNQPQHF
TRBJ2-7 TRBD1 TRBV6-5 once TGTGCCAGCGGGAACGCAGGGGGATCCTACGAGCAGTACTTC CASGNAGGSYEQYF
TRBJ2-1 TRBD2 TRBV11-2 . TGTGCCAGCAGCTCCCCGGTGGCGGGAGTCTACGAGCAGTTCTTC CASSSPVAGVYEQFF
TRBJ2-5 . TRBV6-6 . TGTGCCAGCAGTCCAGGGACGGCCATGGAGACCCAGTACTTC CASSPGTAMETQYF
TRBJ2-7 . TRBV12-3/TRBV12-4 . TGTGCCAGCAGCGCCCTTGCCTACGAGCAGTACTTC CASSALAYEQYF
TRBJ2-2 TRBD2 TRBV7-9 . TGTGCCAGCCCTACCGGGACTAGCGTCACCGGGGAGCTGTTTTTT CASPTGTSVTGELFF
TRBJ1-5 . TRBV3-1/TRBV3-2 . TGTGCCAGCAGCCAAACCCAGGGAAATCAGCCCCAGCATTTT CASSQTQGNQPQHF
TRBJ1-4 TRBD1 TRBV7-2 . TGTGCCAGCAGCTTATCACAGGGGGGGGCTGAAAAACTGTTTTTT CASSLSQGGAEKLFF